This record looks at one T cell receptor (beta chain) sequence and its context. Its specificity is unknown. CDR3 length: 14 residues. The germline V gene has CDR1 MNHNS and CDR2 SASEGT. Deletions cut 4 bases from V and 3 bases from J, with 12 bases between. Sequenced by immunoSEQ multiplex PCR; TCRdb stores in-frame clones only, minus some. The data contain 740,000 or so clones, about 80% of them seen just once; the ten biggest clones take up 1.5% to 2%. Everyone who donated was a Caucasian adult who lived in Nashville, Tennessee. This specimen comes from a study of shared clonotypes between healthy human individuals. Whole-study results and caveats: The donor pool, a small one, limited the genetic and exposure-history diversity represented.

The sample was memory CD4+ T cells sorted from blood. Subset denoted: CD45RA-negative fraction. The source of this sequence is a woman aged 30 to 39 in good health. This sequence joins TRBV6-1 and TRBJ1-2, with D tentatively TRBD1 (5 bases). CDR3 DNA sequence: TGTGCCAGCAGTGCGGGGGTTTGGGACTATGGCTACACCTTC. Translated, it gives CASSAGVWDYGYTF.